Sequencing of this T cell receptor beta chain was carried out in a study of cytomegalovirus exposure and HLA in healthy donors. This PCR relied on a set of 60 Vbeta primers and 13 Jbeta primers. TCRdb's table, derived via immunoSEQ multiplex PCR, lists solely in-frame clones and lacks some. The sample consists of 140,000 to 150,000 clones, approximately 78% of them appearing once. Broader study findings: Presence/absence analysis assumed near-uniform sequencing depth across donors. The availability of immune exposure information extended only to CMV serostatus. A later analysis reportedly found fewer N-insertions in an Asian-associated ancestry cluster than the roughly 730-donor mean.

Germline V CDR1 and CDR2: SGHTA, FQGNSA. The CDR3 contains 14 residues. With 1 base clipped from V and 5 bases from J, the junction kept 2 bases outside the gene matches. Worth noting for this clone: Its antigen is unknown.

Sequenced input: PBMCs. The clonotype originates from a woman aged 40 to 50 in good health and CMV-seropositive. The chain recombines TRBV7-2 with TRBJ2-5, with 9 bases that match TRBD1. CDR3 nucleotide sequence: TGTGCCAGCAGCTTAGACAGGGGGCGTGAGACCCAGTACTTC. Protein product: CASSLDRGRETQYF.